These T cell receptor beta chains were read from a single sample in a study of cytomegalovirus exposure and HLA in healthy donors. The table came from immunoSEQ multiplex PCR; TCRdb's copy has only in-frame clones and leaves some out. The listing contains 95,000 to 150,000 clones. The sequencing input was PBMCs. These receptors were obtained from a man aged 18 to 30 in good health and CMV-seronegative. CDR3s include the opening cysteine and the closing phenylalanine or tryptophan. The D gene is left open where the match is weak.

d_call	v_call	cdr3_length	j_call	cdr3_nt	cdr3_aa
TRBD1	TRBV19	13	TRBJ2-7	TGTGCCAGTAGGCACCCAGACAGGGATCAGCAGTACTTC	CASRHPDRDQQYF
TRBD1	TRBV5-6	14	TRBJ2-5	TGTGCCAGCAGCTCGACAGGGGGTGAAGAGACCCAGTACTTC	CASSSTGGEETQYF
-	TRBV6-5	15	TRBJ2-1	TGTGCCAGCAGAAATCCGGGACTTCTCTACAATGAGCAGTTCTTC	CASRNPGLLYNEQFF
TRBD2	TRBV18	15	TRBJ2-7	TGTGCCAGCTCACGTAGCGGGAGTAACACCTACGAGCAGTACTTC	CASSRSGSNTYEQYF
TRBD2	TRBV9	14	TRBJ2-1	TGTGCCAGCAGCGTAGGGGGGGCTAGCGGGAGTCAGTTCTTC	CASSVGGASGSQFF
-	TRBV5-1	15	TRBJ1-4	TGCGCCAGCACTTCTTCCGGGGGGCGTGAAGAAAAACTGTTTTTT	CASTSSGGREEKLFF
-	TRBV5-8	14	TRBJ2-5	TGTGCCAGCAGTCCGGAACAGGGAATCGGGACCCAGTACTTC	CASSPEQGIGTQYF
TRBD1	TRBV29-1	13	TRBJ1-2	TGCAGCGTGGTTACAGGGGCACGATATGGCTACACCTTC	CSVVTGARYGYTF
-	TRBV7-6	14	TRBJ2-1	TGTGCCAGCAGCTTTTCAGGGCCGGGTAATGAGCAGTTCTTC	CASSFSGPGNEQFF
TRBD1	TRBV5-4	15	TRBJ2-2	TGTGCCAGCAGGGCCGGGACAGTGAACACCGGGGAGCTGTTTTTT	CASRAGTVNTGELFF
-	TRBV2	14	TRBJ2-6	TGTGCCAGCAGGGACAAAGCTGGGGCCAACGTCCTGACTTTC	CASRDKAGANVLTF
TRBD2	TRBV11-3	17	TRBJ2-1	TGTGCCAGCAGCCCCCGGACTAGCGGTACCCCCGCGGATGAGCAGTTCTTC	CASSPRTSGTPADEQFF
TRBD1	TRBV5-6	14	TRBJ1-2	TGTGCCAGCAGCACGACAGGGGGCAGCTATGGCTACACCTTC	CASSTTGGSYGYTF
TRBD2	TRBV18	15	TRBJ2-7	TGTGCCAGCTCACCTTCCCCCGGGGGGAGCTACGAGCAGTACTTC	CASSPSPGGSYEQYF
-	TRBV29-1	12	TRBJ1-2	TGCAGCGTTGAGGCAGGGGTAGGGGGCTACACCTTC	CSVEAGVGGYTF
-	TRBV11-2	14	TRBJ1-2	TGTGCCAGCAGTTCTAATCCCGCTAACTATGGCTACACCTTC	CASSSNPANYGYTF
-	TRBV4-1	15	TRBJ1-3	TGCGCCAGCAGCCAAGATTCGGGCTCTGGAAACACCATATATTTT	CASSQDSGSGNTIYF
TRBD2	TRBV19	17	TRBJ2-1	TGTGCCAGTAGTATGGGGAATAGCGGGGCCTCCTACAATGAGCAGTTCTTC	CASSMGNSGASYNEQFF
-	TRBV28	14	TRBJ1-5	TGTGCCAGCAGTTCCACAAACACCCCGGGGCCCCAGCATTTT	CASSSTNTPGPQHF
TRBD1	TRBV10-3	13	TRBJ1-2	TGTGCCAACCAGGGGGCCCTTACCTATGGCTACACCTTC	CANQGALTYGYTF
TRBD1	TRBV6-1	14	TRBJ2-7	TGTGCCAGCAGCCGACAGGGCTCCCTCGACGAGCAGTACTTC	CASSRQGSLDEQYF
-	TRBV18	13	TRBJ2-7	TGTGCCAGCTCATTTCAAGCGACCTACGAGCAGTACTTC	CASSFQATYEQYF
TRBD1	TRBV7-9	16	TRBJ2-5	TGTGCCAGCAGCCTGCAGGCCCACAGGGGCCGAGAGACCCAGTACTTC	CASSLQAHRGRETQYF
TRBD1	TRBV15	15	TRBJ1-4	TGTGCCACCAGCATAAGGACAGGATGGTCGGAAAAACTGTTTTTT	CATSIRTGWSEKLFF
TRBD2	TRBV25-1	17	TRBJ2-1	TGTGCCAGCAGTCACACTAGCGGGTTTAGCTCCTACAATGAGCAGTTCTTC	CASSHTSGFSSYNEQFF
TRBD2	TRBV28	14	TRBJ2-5	TGTGCCAGCCACGTTAGCGGGAGGCACGAGACCCAGTACTTC	CASHVSGRHETQYF
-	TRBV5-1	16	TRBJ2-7	TGCGCCAGCATCCCTACCTATAGACAGCTCTCCTACGAGCAGTACTTC	CASIPTYRQLSYEQYF
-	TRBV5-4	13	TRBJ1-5	TGTGCCAGCAGCTCACAGGGTGAGCAGCCCCAGCATTTT	CASSSQGEQPQHF
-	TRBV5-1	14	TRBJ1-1	TGCGCCAGCAGCAATGATCCAGGGTACACTGAAGCTTTCTTT	CASSNDPGYTEAFF
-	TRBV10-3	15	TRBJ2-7	TGTGCCATCAGCGTCGGACAGACTGGATCCGACGAGCAGTACTTC	CAISVGQTGSDEQYF
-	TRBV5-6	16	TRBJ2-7	TGTGCCAGCAGCTTGGCCGGCAGGTTGAGCTCCTACGAGCAGTACTTC	CASSLAGRLSSYEQYF
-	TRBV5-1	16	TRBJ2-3	TGCGCCAGCAGCCCCTCTCTCCGACGGGGCACAGATACGCAGTATTTT	CASSPSLRRGTDTQYF
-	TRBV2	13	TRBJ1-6	TGTGCCAGCAGTGAAGCGCTAAATTCACCCCTCCACTTT	CASSEALNSPLHF
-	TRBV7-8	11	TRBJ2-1	TGTGCCAGCAGAGAGCGGAATGAGCAGTTCTTC	CASRERNEQFF
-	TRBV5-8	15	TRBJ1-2	TGTGCCAGCAGCTTGGGAGGCAGGGGCAGCTATGGCTACACCTTC	CASSLGGRGSYGYTF
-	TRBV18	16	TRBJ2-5	TGTGCCAGCTCCACTGACCTGGCCGGGGGAGGAGAGACCCAGTACTTC	CASSTDLAGGGETQYF
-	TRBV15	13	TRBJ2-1	TGTGCCACCAGTGGGGGCGCGATCCATGAGCAGTTCTTC	CATSGGAIHEQFF